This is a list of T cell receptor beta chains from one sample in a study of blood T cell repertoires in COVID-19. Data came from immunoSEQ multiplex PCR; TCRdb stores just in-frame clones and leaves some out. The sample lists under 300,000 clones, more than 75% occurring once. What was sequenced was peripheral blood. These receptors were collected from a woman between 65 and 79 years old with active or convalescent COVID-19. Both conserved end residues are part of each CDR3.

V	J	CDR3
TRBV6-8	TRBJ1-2	CASFRDYGYTF
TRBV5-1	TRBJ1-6	CASSLGATGNSPLHF
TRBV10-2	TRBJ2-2	CASSELRGELFF
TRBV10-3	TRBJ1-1	CAITPGMNTEAFF
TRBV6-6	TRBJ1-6	CASSLGLRGRQDNSPLHF
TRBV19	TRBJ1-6	CASSRQGWNSPLHF
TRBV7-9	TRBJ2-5	CASSPQRRDTGQETQYF
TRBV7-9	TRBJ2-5	CASSLVSLTGETQYF
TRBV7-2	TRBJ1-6	CASSIIGGAPLHF
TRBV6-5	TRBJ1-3	CASRRGLGNTIYF
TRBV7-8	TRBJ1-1	CASSFLGFTEAFF
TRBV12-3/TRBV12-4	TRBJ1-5	CASSMEGNQPQHF
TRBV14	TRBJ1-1	CASSQLQTTEAFF
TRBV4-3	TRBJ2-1	CASSLVLAGGRGEQFF
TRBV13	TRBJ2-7	CASGRGLSSYEQYF
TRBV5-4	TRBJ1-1	CASSFHTAGHTEAFF
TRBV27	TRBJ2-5	CASSSVPRETQYF
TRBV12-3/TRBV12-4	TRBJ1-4	CASSLSEKLFF
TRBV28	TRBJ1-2	CASSSRGGYTF
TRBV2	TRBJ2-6	CASSEQGGGLLTF
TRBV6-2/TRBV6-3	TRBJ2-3	CASSYPTVLAGGRSAQYF
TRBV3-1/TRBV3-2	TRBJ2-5	CASSLGSGPQETQYF
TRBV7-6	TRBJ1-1	CASSLVGTSDTEAFF
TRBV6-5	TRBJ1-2	CASRQTGTAGYTF
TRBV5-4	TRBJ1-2	CASRPQGEGYTF
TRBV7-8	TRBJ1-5	CASSPRGPQPQHF
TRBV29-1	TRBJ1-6	CSTRQSDNSPLHF
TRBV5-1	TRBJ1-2	CASSLMEGRDYGYTF
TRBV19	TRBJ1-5	CASSSRGIWQPQHF
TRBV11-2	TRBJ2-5	CASSFSAKETQYF
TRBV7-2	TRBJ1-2	CASSRVGQGLGYTF
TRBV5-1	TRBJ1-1	CASTGNTEAFF
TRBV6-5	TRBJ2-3	CASSYEGASTDTQYF
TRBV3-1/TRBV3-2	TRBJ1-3	CASSQETGYSGNTIYF
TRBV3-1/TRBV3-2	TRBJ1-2	CAIPFLRRAGYNYGYTF
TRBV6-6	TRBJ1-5	CASSYGWAGQGQPQHF
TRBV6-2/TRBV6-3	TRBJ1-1	CASSIQGVNTEAFF
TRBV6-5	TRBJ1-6	CAGEAGWGSPLHF
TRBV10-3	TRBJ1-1	CAITGQGHTEAFF
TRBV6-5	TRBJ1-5	CASAYSGNQPQHF
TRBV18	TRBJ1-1	CASSRQNTEAFF
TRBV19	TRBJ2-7	CASSIGGSSSGSYEQYF
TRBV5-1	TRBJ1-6	CASSWSGSYNSPLHF
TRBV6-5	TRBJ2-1	CASSLGFGEQFF
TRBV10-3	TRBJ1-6	CAIGRTGAESPLHF
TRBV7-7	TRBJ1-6	CASSLRDSPNSPLHF
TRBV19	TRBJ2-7	CASSPTGKYEQYF
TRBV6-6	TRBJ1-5	CATRHPRGNQPQHF
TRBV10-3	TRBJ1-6	CAISTDRFNSPLHF
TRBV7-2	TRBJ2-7	CASSLGASGGTSSYEQYF
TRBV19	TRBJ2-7	CASSVRQGTYEQYF
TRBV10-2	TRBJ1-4	CASSLTGTPNEKLFF
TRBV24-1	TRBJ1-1	CATRKGDTEAFF
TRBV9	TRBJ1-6	CASREGGSNNSPLHF
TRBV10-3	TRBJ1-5	CATDPAEVSNQPQHF